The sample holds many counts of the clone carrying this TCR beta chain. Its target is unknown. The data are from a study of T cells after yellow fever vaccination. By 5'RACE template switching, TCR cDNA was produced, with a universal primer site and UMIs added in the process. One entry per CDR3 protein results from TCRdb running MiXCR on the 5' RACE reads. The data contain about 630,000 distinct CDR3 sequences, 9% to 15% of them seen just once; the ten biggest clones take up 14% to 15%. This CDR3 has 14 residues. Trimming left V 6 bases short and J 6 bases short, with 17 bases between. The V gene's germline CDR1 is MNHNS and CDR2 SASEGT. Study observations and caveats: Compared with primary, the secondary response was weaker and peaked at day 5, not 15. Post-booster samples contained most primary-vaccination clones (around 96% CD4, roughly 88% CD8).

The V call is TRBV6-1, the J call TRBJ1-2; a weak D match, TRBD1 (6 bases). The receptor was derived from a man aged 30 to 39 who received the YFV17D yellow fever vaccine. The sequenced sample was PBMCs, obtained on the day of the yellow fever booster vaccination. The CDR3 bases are TGTGCCAGCAGCCGACCGGACAGTACAAATGGCTACACCTTC. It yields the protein CASSRPDSTNGYTF.